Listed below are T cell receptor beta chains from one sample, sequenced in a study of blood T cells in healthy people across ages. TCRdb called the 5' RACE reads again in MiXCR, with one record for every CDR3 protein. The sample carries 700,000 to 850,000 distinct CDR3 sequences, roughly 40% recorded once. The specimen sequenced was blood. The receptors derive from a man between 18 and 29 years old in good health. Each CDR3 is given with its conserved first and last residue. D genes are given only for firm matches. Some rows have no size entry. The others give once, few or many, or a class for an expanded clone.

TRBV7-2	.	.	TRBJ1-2	CASSLGPSSGLRNYGYTF	TGTGCCAGCAGCTTAGGTCCCTCTTCGGGACTTAGAAACTATGGCTACACCTTC
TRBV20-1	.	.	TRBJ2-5	CSASSHPEYQETQYF	TGCAGTGCTAGTTCCCATCCGGAGTACCAAGAGACCCAGTACTTC
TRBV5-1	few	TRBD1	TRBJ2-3	CASSGGVRGRGDTQYF	TGCGCCAGCAGCGGCGGGGTCAGGGGGCGCGGAGATACGCAGTATTTT
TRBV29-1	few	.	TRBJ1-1	CSVENPGLNTEAFF	TGCAGCGTTGAAAACCCCGGTTTGAACACTGAAGCTTTCTTT
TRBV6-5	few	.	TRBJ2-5	CASRRGPSYQETQYF	TGTGCCAGCAGACGGGGACCCTCGTACCAAGAGACCCAGTACTTC
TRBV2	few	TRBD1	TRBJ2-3	CASTDPRQGGTDTQYF	TGTGCCAGCACGGACCCTAGACAGGGGGGTACAGATACGCAGTATTTT
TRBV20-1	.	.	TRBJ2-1	CSARVGNQETQFF	TGCAGTGCTAGGGTCGGCAATCAAGAGACCCAGTTCTTC
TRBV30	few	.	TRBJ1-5	CAWCPEGRSDQPQHF	TGTGCCTGGTGCCCGGAAGGACGGTCGGATCAGCCCCAGCATTTT
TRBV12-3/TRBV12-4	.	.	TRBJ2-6	CASISGFGVFSGANVLTF	TGTGCCAGCATCTCAGGGTTCGGAGTCTTCTCTGGGGCCAACGTCCTGACTTTC
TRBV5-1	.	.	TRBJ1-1	CASGSGGGDTEAFF	TGCGCCAGCGGTTCCGGGGGAGGGGACACTGAAGCTTTCTTT
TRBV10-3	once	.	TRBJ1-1	CAISDKEGPNTEAFF	TGTGCCATCAGTGATAAGGAGGGGCCGAACACTGAAGCTTTCTTT
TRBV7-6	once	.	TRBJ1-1	CASSPVVGNTEAFF	TGTGCCAGCAGCCCGGTGGTGGGGAACACTGAAGCTTTCTTT
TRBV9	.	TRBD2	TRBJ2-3	CASSTPRAGGRRTDTQYF	TGTGCCAGCAGCACTCCCCGGGCGGGGGGGAGGAGAACAGATACGCAGTATTTT
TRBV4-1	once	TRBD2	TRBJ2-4	CASSHLGLAGVSNIQYF	TGCGCCAGCAGCCATCTCGGACTAGCGGGAGTTTCGAACATTCAGTACTTC
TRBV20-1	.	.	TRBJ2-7	CSAAPLSTYNEQYF	TGCAGTGCTGCCCCGCTTAGCACCTACAATGAGCAGTACTTC
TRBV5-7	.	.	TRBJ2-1	CASTFSRGQTKRDQETQFF	TGTGCCAGCACGTTCTCTCGAGGACAGACCAAACGGGACCAAGAGACCCAGTTCTTC
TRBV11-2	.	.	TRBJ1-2	CASSPNRGTYYGYTF	TGTGCCAGCAGCCCCAACCGGGGGACCTACTATGGCTACACCTTC
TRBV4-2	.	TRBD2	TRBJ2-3	CASSRSRGVTDTQYF	TGTGCCAGCAGCCGATCCCGGGGGGTCACAGATACGCAGTATTTT
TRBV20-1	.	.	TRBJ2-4	CSADEPSRGNEQYF	TGCAGTGCTGATGAACCGTCCAGGGGTAATGAGCAGTACTTC
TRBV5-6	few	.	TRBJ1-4	CASSLRESGTNEKLFF	TGTGCCAGCAGCTTGCGGGAGTCTGGAACTAATGAAAAACTGTTTTTT
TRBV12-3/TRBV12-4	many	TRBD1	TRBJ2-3	CASSEDRKALRTDTQYF	TGTGCCAGCAGCGAGGACAGGAAGGCGCTCCGCACAGATACGCAGTATTTT
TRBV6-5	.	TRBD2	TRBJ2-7	CASSFAGTPGLAGFYEQYF	TGTGCCAGCAGTTTCGCCGGGACCCCAGGACTAGCGGGGTTCTACGAGCAGTACTTC
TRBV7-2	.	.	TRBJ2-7	CASSGAGQVGEQYF	TGTGCCAGCAGCGGGGCAGGCCAGGTTGGCGAGCAGTACTTC
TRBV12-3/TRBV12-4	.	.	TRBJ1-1	CASSTRAVRTEAFF	TGTGCCAGCAGTACCAGGGCGGTGCGGACTGAAGCTTTCTTT
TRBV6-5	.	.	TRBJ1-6	CASREAGNNSPLHF	TGTGCCAGCAGGGAGGCAGGGAACAATTCACCCCTCCACTTT
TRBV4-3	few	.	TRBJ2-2	CASSQEQGSRELFF	TGCGCCAGCAGCCAAGAGCAAGGTAGCAGGGAGCTGTTTTTT
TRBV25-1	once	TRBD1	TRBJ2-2	CASSERTGVTGELFF	TGTGCCAGCAGTGAAAGGACAGGGGTCACCGGGGAGCTGTTTTTT
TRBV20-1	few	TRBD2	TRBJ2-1	CSARPELAGNEQFF	TGCAGTGCTAGGCCCGAACTAGCGGGCAATGAGCAGTTCTTC
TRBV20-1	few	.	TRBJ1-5	CSARGYASNQPQHF	TGCAGTGCTAGAGGTTATGCCAGCAATCAGCCCCAGCATTTT
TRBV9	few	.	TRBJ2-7	CASTTQGEQYF	TGTGCCAGCACCACACAGGGCGAGCAGTACTTC
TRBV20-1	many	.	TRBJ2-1	CSARDLGTNEQFF	TGCAGTGCTAGAGATCTAGGGACCAATGAGCAGTTCTTC
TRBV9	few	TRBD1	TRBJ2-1	CASTTGAYNEQFF	TGTGCCAGCACGACAGGGGCCTACAATGAGCAGTTCTTC
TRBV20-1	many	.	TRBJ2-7	CSARTGSLAYEQYF	TGCAGTGCTCGAACAGGGTCATTAGCCTACGAGCAGTACTTC
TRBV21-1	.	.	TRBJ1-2	CASSKYSGVDGSYGYTF	TGTGCCAGCAGCAAATATTCGGGGGTGGATGGGAGCTATGGCTACACCTTC
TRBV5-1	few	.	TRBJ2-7	CASSLVPSYEQYF	TGCGCCAGCAGCTTGGTTCCATCCTACGAGCAGTACTTC
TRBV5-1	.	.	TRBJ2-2	CASSLATSAEGRTGELFF	TGCGCCAGCAGCTTGGCCACGTCTGCTGAGGGGAGAACCGGGGAGCTGTTTTTT
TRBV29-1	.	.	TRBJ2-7	CSVEDRRGPSYEQYF	TGCAGCGTTGAAGATCGGAGGGGTCCGTCCTACGAGCAGTACTTC
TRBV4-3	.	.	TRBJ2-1	CASSQSPGPGFGNEQFF	TGCGCCAGCAGCCAAAGCCCGGGACCCGGTTTTGGTAATGAGCAGTTCTTC
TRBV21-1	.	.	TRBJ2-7	CASSKVPSRGDYEQYF	TGTGCCAGCAGCAAAGTACCGTCCAGGGGCGACTACGAGCAGTACTTC
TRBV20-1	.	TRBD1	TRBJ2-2	CSATGQGGAAELFF	TGCAGTGCTACCGGACAGGGAGGTGCCGCGGAGCTGTTTTTT